The 23 T cell receptor beta chains listed next were all sequenced from one sample in a study of T-cell reconstitution after alpha-beta-depleted transplantation in children. During its preparation, the TCRbeta library received unique molecular identifiers. Using its own MiXCR run on the PCR reads, TCRdb lists one record per CDR3 protein. The data contain hundreds of thousands of distinct CDR3 sequences, around 14% of them singletons. The sample was PBMCs, taken before TCRalphabeta/CD19-depleted stem cell transplant. The receptors originated from a girl aged 2 to 9 with congenital amegakaryocytic thrombocytopenia, due to receive a stem cell transplant.

The sample holds a few counts of this clonotype. The CDR3 nucleotides read TGTGCCAGCTCACCACTCCTGGGGACTAGCGCAGATACGCAGTATTTT. It codes for CASSPLLGTSADTQYF. This chain links TRBV18 with TRBJ2-3, with 10 bases identical to TRBD2. Germline CDR1 is KGHSH and CDR2 is LQKENI. The CDR3 contains 16 residues. After removal of 1 base from V and 4 bases from J, the junction contained 5 bases not matched to a gene.

Notes on this clonotype: One junction end disagrees with the germline gene, perhaps due to a read error. V gene TRBV10-3 combines with J gene TRBJ2-7, with a possible D match to TRBD1 (5 bases). CDR1 is ENHRY, CDR2 SYGVKD, per germline. The CDR3 runs to 16 residues. In DNA, the CDR3 is TGTGTCATCAGTGAGGAAACCAGGGTTTTGGTCCACGAGCAGTACTTC. Its protein is CVISEETRVLVHEQYF.

This clonotype was seen only a few times. The rearrangement uses TRBV10-3 and TRBJ1-1; 9 nucleotides align to TRBD1. The CDR3 runs 16 residues. Trimming removed 6 bases from V and 5 bases from J; junction bases left unmatched: 13. The germline gives CDR1 ENHRY, CDR2 SYGVKD. CDR3 nucleotide sequence: TGTGCCATCAGCCCGACCGGGACAGGGCTTCTTACTGAAGCTTTCTTT. This codes for CAISPTGTGLLTEAFF.

This rearrangement joins TRBV5-1 to TRBJ2-1; 9 positions agree with TRBD2. In germline, CDR1 is SGHRS, CDR2 YFSETQ. J gave up 9 bases and V 4 bases, and 20 bases lay outside the gene matches. This CDR3 has 18 amino acids. The CDR3 DNA reads as TGCGCCAGCAGCCGAAGCTTAGCGGGAGCCCCCTCTCCGGGTGAGCAGTTCTTC. Its protein product is CASSRSLAGAPSPGEQFF. Full variable domain (remainder filled in from reference TRBV5-1 and TRBJ2-1): KAGVTQTPRYLIKTRGQQVTLSCSPISGHRSVSWYQQTPGQGLQFLFEYFSETQRNKGNFPGRFSGRQFSNSRSEMNVSTLELGDSALYLCASSRSLAGAPSPGEQFFGPGTRLTVL.

J is TRBJ2-3 and V is TRBV20-1, with TRBD1 matching over 11 bases. The CDR3 spans 13 residues. CDR1 and CDR2 from the germline V gene are DFQATT and SNEGSKA (reference sequence). The CDR3: CRAGTGGSDTQYF. CDR3 sequence (DNA): TGCAGAGCCGGGACAGGGGGTTCTGATACGCAGTATTTT.

Many counts were recorded for this clonotype. The chain is built from TRBV5-1 and TRBJ1-2; D gene uncertain. The V end was cut by 4 bases, the J end by 4 bases, with 14 bases between. Germline CDR1 is SGHRS and CDR2 is YFSETQ. There are 14 residues in the CDR3. CDR3 protein: CASSQGAEIYGYTF. The CDR3 nucleotides read TGCGCCAGCAGCCAAGGAGCCGAAATCTATGGCTACACCTTC.

The table lists this clonotype with many counts. The chain combines TRBV12-3 or TRBV12-4 with TRBJ1-2; 8 bases align to TRBD1. The V gene end was trimmed by 7 bases and the J gene end by 5 bases; junction bases not matched to a gene: 9. The CDR3 runs to 14 residues. CDR3 DNA: TGTGCCAGCAAGAAAGGACAGGGAATATATGGCTACACCTTC. Protein sequence: CASKKGQGIYGYTF.

This clonotype was counted a few times. The CDR3 region is CASSLGERIYEQFF. CDR3 nucleotide sequence: TGCGCCAGCAGCCTGGGGGAGCGAATTTACGAGCAGTTCTTC. The genes are TRBV5-1 and TRBJ2-1; possibly TRBD1 or TRBD2 for D (5 bases each). Per germline, CDR1 SGHRS and CDR2 YFSETQ. The CDR3 totals 14 residues. The V gene lost 4 bases and the J gene lost 10 bases, with 18 bases spanning the gap.

This clonotype was recorded many times. V and J are TRBV10-3 and TRBJ2-7; no clear D. This CDR3 has 15 residues. CDR1 is ENHRY and CDR2 is SYGVKD in the germline V gene. V was trimmed by 3 bases and J by 0 bases, leaving 12 bases between them. The CDR3 bases are TGTGCCATCAGTGATGCTCATGGAACCTCCTACGAGCAGTACTTC. Amino acid sequence: CAISDAHGTSYEQYF.

This clonotype has a count of ten or more. The V call is TRBV5-1, the J call TRBJ2-3; no reliable D call. The germline CDR1 and CDR2 sequences are SGHRS and YFSETQ. This CDR3 has 13 amino acids. Deletions cut 4 bases from V and 4 bases from J, with 10 bases between. CDR3 sequence (DNA): TGCGCCAGCAGCGCCGCCGAGGCAGATACGCAGTATTTT. It codes for CASSAAEADTQYF.

To note about this clonotype: The junction departs from the called germline gene at one end, perhaps through a read error. The rearrangement uses TRBV7-2 and TRBJ2-1; D tentatively fits TRBD1 or TRBD2 (6 bases each). This CDR3 comprises 12 residues. The germline gives CDR1 SGHTA, CDR2 FQGNSA. The CDR3 sequence is CASSLGGDWGRF. CDR3 DNA: TGTGCCAGCAGCTTAGGGGGGGACTGGGGGCGCTTC. Using reference TRBV7-2 and TRBJ2-1 for the parts outside the CDR3, the full variable domain is GAGVSQSPSNKVTEKGKDVELRCDPISGHTALYWYRQSLGQGLEFLIYFQGNSAPDKSGLPSDRFSAERTGGSVSTLTIQRTQQEDSAVYLCASSLGGDWGRFGPGTRLTVL.

DNA of the CDR3: TGTGCCAGCAGCGCCAGGACCGAGGGGGCTTTCTTT. Translated, it gives CASSARTEGAFF. The chain uses TRBV9 and TRBJ1-1, with D perhaps matching TRBD1 (5 bases). CDR3 length: 12 amino acids. V was clipped by 3 bases and J by 11 bases, with 14 bases between them. Germline CDR1 is SGDLS and CDR2 is YYNGEE.

The V and J genes are TRBV7-9 and TRBJ2-5; perhaps TRBD2 as D (6 bases). The CDR3 contains 15 residues. The ends were cut back, 5 bases at V and 2 bases at J, with 15 bases in the middle. CDR1 is SEHNR, CDR2 FQNEAQ, per germline (reference sequence). The CDR3 region is CASSMMTREQETQYF. The CDR3 DNA is TGTGCCAGCAGCATGATGACTAGGGAGCAAGAGACCCAGTACTTC.

The chain's CDR3 is CASSYRMEFNEKLFF. The CDR3 nucleotides are TGTGCCAGCAGTTACCGGATGGAGTTTAATGAAAAACTGTTTTTT. V and J are TRBV6-2 or TRBV6-3 and TRBJ1-4; D gene uncertain. Per the germline V gene, CDR1 is MNHEY and CDR2 is SVGEGT. CDR3 length: 15 amino acids. Trimming removed 2 bases at V and 4 bases at J, with 11 bases between.

A word on this clonotype: At one of its ends the junction is not consistent with the germline gene, which may arise from a read error. J is TRBJ2-7 and V is TRBV20-1; possible D gene TRBD1, 6 bases. Germline V gene sequence: CDR1 DFQATT, CDR2 SNEGSKA (reference sequence). This CDR3 has 16 amino acids. As DNA, the CDR3 is TGCAGTGCTCTTCGAACAGGGTCACTTTTGCCTTACGAGCAGCACTTC. Translation: CSALRTGSLLPYEQHF.

The chain uses TRBV6-1 and TRBJ2-7, with D perhaps matching TRBD2 (6 bases). The germline gives CDR1 MNHNS, CDR2 SASEGT. The CDR3 sequence is 14 residues long. V was clipped by 6 bases and J by 3 bases, with 15 bases between them. CDR3 amino acids: CASRGGPYRYEQYF. The CDR3 DNA reads as TGTGCCAGCAGGGGGGGTCCCTACCGCTACGAGCAGTACTTC.

This clonotype was detected a few times. J is TRBJ2-2 and V is TRBV4-3, with TRBD2 matching 11 bases. The germline gives CDR1 LGHNA, CDR2 YSLEER. The CDR3 runs to 21 residues. The junction had 24 bases not matched to a gene; V was cut back by 7 bases and J by 5 bases. The CDR3 sequence: CASTPNIKLAGDMAWTGELFF. The CDR3 region has the DNA TGCGCCAGCACCCCCAATATAAAACTAGCGGGAGATATGGCATGGACCGGGGAGCTGTTTTTT.

Turning to this clonotype: A read error is possible here, since a much larger clone lies one base away. The chain has TRBV4-2 and TRBJ2-1, with TRBD2 matching over 10 bases. The CDR3 spans 16 residues. Germline V gives CDR1 LGHNA, CDR2 YNFKEQ. Here the CDR3 DNA reads TGTGCCAGCAGCCCTGGACTAGCGGTCTATAACAATGATCAGTTCTTC. This gives the protein CASSPGLAVYNNDQFF.

This clonotype was seen ten or more times. The V call is TRBV20-1, the J call TRBJ2-1; TRBD2 matches 9 bases. The CDR3 spans 14 residues. J gave up 9 bases and V 6 bases, and 12 bases lay outside the gene matches. Germline CDR1 DFQATT, CDR2 SNEGSKA (reference sequence). The CDR3 here is CSATWTSEVSEQFF. CDR3 nucleotides: TGCAGTGCGACGTGGACTAGCGAAGTAAGTGAGCAGTTCTTC.

This clonotype turned up a few times. The V gene is TRBV24-1, the J gene TRBJ2-1, with D possibly TRBD2 on 5 matching bases. V lost 1 base and J 9 bases, leaving 12 bases between the germline ends. Germline CDR1 is KGHDR and CDR2 is SFDVKD. The length of the CDR3 is 14 residues. The CDR3 is CATSDFTGMGEQFF. The CDR3 DNA is TGTGCCACCAGTGATTTTACGGGGATGGGTGAGCAGTTCTTC.

The rearrangement joins TRBV11-3 to TRBJ2-1; D unclear. Trimming removed 4 bases at V and 0 bases at J, with 16 bases between. CDR3 length: 17 amino acids. Germline CDR1 and CDR2: SGHNT and YENEEA. The CDR3 DNA reads as TGTGCCAGCAGCTCCCGCGCGGCGGCAAGCTCCTACAATGAGCAGTTCTTC. It encodes CASSSRAAASSYNEQFF.

There are a few counts of this clonotype. The V and J genes are TRBV20-1 and TRBJ2-7; D is ambiguous. Germline V gene lookup returns CDR1 DFQATT and CDR2 SNEGSKA (reference sequence). The CDR3 totals 17 residues. With 0 bases removed from V and 0 bases from J, the gap between germline ends came to 18 bases. CDR3 protein: CSARDIGPKVSSYEQYF. DNA for the CDR3: TGCAGTGCTAGAGATATCGGACCGAAAGTGAGCTCCTACGAGCAGTACTTC.

In its sample, this clonotype was seen a few times. The chain carries TRBV12-3 or TRBV12-4 and TRBJ1-2; D perhaps matches TRBD1 (5 bases). This CDR3 spans 13 amino acids. Trimming removed 3 bases at V and 8 bases at J, with 13 bases between. The CDR3 sequence is CASSFLWGLGYTF. CDR3 in DNA: TGTGCCAGCAGTTTTCTGTGGGGCCTCGGCTACACCTTC.